The present entry profiles one TCR beta chain with its context. This record comes from a study of blood T cell repertoires in COVID-19. At the level of the study: Nucleic acid was either cDNA or gDNA, and it came from T cells, B-cell-depleted T cells, or PBMCs.

Germline-derived CDR1 and CDR2 are SEHNR and FQNEAQ (reference sequence). The V and J ends lost 5 bases and 3 bases, in that order; junction bases with no gene match: 5. This CDR3 region has 15 residues. In the study's own analysis: Cell counts per sample came from amplifying reference gene primers. Only in-frame clones appear in the TCRdb table, and some are missing; sequencing was by immunoSEQ multiplex PCR. From that table come the V and J calls and clone size; the DNA was used to work out D and trimming. The sample records 200,000 to 300,000 clones, over 75% being singletons. The receptor's source is a human donor in a cohort sampled during active COVID-19. V gene TRBV7-9 combines with J gene TRBJ2-3; 10 nucleotides align to TRBD1. The source material was peripheral blood. The CDR3 nucleotides are TGTGCCAGCAGCCCGACAGGGGGCTGGACAGATACGCAGTATTTT. Translation gives CASSPTGGWTDTQYF.